One and the same sample provided the 11 T cell receptor beta chains below, sequenced in a study of cytomegalovirus exposure and HLA in healthy donors (dated by TCRdb to the late 2010s). Libraries were built with the immunoSEQ multiplex PCR assay. The multiplex PCR relied on a mix of 60 forward primers for TCR Vbeta segments and 13 reverse primers for TCR Jbeta segments. In TCRdb, the immuneACCESS table is reduced to in-frame sequences with V and J assigned. These tables do not hold every clone; where another copy was compared, an unresolved V gene accounts for under half, and the others remain unexplained. Present in this sample are about 150,000 clones, about 82% of which were seen just once. The biggest ten clones account for roughly 4.3% of the sample. The sequencing sample was made of PBMCs. The receptors shown here come from a woman between 35 and 50 years old in good health and CMV-seropositive.

The chain joins TRBV13 to TRBJ2-3; 9 bases fit TRBD2. Germline V CDR1 and CDR2: PRHDT, FYEKMQ (reference sequence). V was pared by 0 bases and J by 4 bases, with 11 bases of the junction left unmatched. CDR3 length: 18 residues. The CDR3 reads CASSLGLMKAGGADTQYF. The CDR3 DNA sequence: TGTGCCAGCAGCTTAGGCCTAATGAAGGCGGGAGGGGCAGATACGCAGTATTTT.

The V call is TRBV2, the J call TRBJ2-3, with 7 positions matching TRBD2. There are 14 residues in the CDR3. CDR1 SNHLY and CDR2 FYNNEI come from the germline V gene. V was clipped by 6 bases and J by 4 bases; unmatched bases: 7. CDR3: CASRNGLGADTQYF. For the CDR3, the DNA is TGTGCCAGCAGAAACGGACTAGGGGCAGATACGCAGTATTTT.

The chain links TRBV9 to TRBJ2-1, with 7 nucleotides matching TRBD2. V lost 5 bases, J lost 7 bases, and 9 bases stayed unmatched. Looked up from germline, CDR1 is SGDLS and CDR2 is YYNGEE. The CDR3 length is 14 residues. The CDR3 region has the DNA TGTGCCAGCAGTGCCCCGGAAGCGGGGAATGAGCAGTTCTTC. Translated: CASSAPEAGNEQFF.

This clone was seen only a few times. The rearrangement links TRBV19 to TRBJ1-1; D gene unclear. The germline V gene encodes CDR1 LNHDA and CDR2 SQIVND (reference sequence). The CDR3 runs 13 residues. The V gene lost 5 bases and the J gene lost 4 bases, with 11 bases spanning the gap. The CDR3 is CASSPGIGTEAFF. The DNA of the CDR3 is TGTGCCAGTAGTCCCGGGATAGGCACTGAAGCTTTCTTT.

The sample holds a few counts of this clone. The chain joins TRBV6-6 to TRBJ2-3; D perhaps matches TRBD2 (6 bases). CDR3 length: 15 residues. Germline V lookup: CDR1 MNHNY, CDR2 SVGAGI (reference sequence). Trimming took 7 bases from V and 4 from J, leaving 18 bases between them. As DNA, the CDR3 is TGTGCCAGCACAAACGGGAGACTCCTCGCAGATACGCAGTATTTT. As protein: CASTNGRLLADTQYF.

This clone has only one observation. This chain links TRBV5-1 with TRBJ2-7; 7 bases align to TRBD2. The CDR3 has 11 residues. With V trimmed by 5 bases and J by 6 bases, 2 bases remained unmatched. Germline CDR1 is SGHRS and CDR2 is YFSETQ. The CDR3 coding sequence is TGCGCCAGCAGTCCGGGGGGCGAGCAGTACTTC. Residues: CASSPGGEQYF. The whole variable domain, filled in from reference TRBV5-1 and TRBJ2-7, reads KAGVTQTPRYLIKTRGQQVTLSCSPISGHRSVSWYQQTPGQGLQFLFEYFSETQRNKGNFPGRFSGRQFSNSRSEMNVSTLELGDSALYLCASSPGGEQYFGPGTRLTVT.

This clone was observed a single time. The CDR3: CASSPSGSSYNEQFF. In DNA form, the CDR3 reads TGCGCCAGCAGCCCGAGCGGGAGCTCCTACAATGAGCAGTTCTTC. V gene TRBV5-1 combines with J gene TRBJ2-1; TRBD2 aligns across 8 bases. Per germline, CDR1 SGHRS and CDR2 YFSETQ. V shed 4 bases, J shed 0 bases, and the junction held 3 bases outside the gene matches. This CDR3 contains 15 residues. Variable domain in full (rest from reference TRBV5-1 and TRBJ2-1): KAGVTQTPRYLIKTRGQQVTLSCSPISGHRSVSWYQQTPGQGLQFLFEYFSETQRNKGNFPGRFSGRQFSNSRSEMNVSTLELGDSALYLCASSPSGSSYNEQFFGPGTRLTVL.

The chain links TRBV4-3 to TRBJ2-7; perhaps TRBD2 as D (6 bases). Trimming removed 0 bases from V and 7 bases from J, with 10 bases in between. The CDR3 spans 13 residues. Germline assignment: CDR1 LGHNA and CDR2 YSLEER. This CDR3 is CASSQDGGREQYF. The CDR3 nucleotides are TGCGCCAGCAGCCAAGATGGGGGGAGGGAGCAGTACTTC.

This clone was observed a handful of times. CDR3 coding DNA: TGTGCCATAGGACTAGCGGGTGACTACCAAGAGACCCAGTACTTC. Translation: CAIGLAGDYQETQYF. The V gene is TRBV10-3, the J gene TRBJ2-5; 11 bases match TRBD2. Germline assignment: CDR1 ENHRY and CDR2 SYGVKD. The CDR3 runs 15 residues. Unmatched junction bases numbered 6, after V lost 9 bases and J lost 0 bases.

V usage is TRBV30 and J usage is TRBJ2-5, with D perhaps matching TRBD1 (8 bases). This CDR3 comprises 14 residues. Per germline, CDR1 GTSNPN and CDR2 SVGIG (reference sequence). V lost 5 bases to trimming and J lost 6 bases, with 19 bases between them. This CDR3 is CAWGTTGGGQTQYF. In nucleotides, the CDR3 is TGTGCCTGGGGAACCACAGGGGGGGGGCAGACCCAGTACTTC.

There are a few counts of this clone. The chain employs TRBV7-2 and TRBJ2-5, with a weak D call TRBD2 (7 bases). CDR3 length: 17 residues. Trimming cost V 4 bases and J 3 bases, with 21 bases left between them. Germline loops: CDR1 SGHTA, CDR2 FQGNSA. The CDR3 coding sequence is TGTGCCAGCAGCTCCTTCCCCCGCGGGGGCATCGAAGAGACCCAGTACTTC. As protein: CASSSFPRGGIEETQYF.